These 32 T cell receptor beta chains were all obtained from the same sample, sequenced in a study of identical twins. TCRdb re-derived calls from the 5' RACE reads in MiXCR, one entry per CDR3 protein. This table has approximately 500,000 distinct CDR3 sequences, approximately 24% appearing once. These data are also associated with another study on T cells expressing NK-cell markers.

Sequenced: CD4+ T cells sorted from blood. The receptors were gathered from a woman aged 18-35 years in good health.

In this sample, this clonotype turned up a few times. The V gene is TRBV5-1, the J gene TRBJ1-5; D is possibly TRBD1 (6 bases). Trimming removed 4 bases from V and 5 bases from J, with 13 bases in between. The length of the CDR3 is 14 residues. Germline CDR1 is SGHRS and CDR2 is YFSETQ. DNA of the CDR3: TGCGCCAGCAGCCCCGTAGGGGGAGATCAGCCCCAGCATTTT. Protein: CASSPVGGDQPQHF.

There are a few counts of this clonotype. This chain joins TRBV9 and TRBJ1-2; 7 bases fit TRBD1. Trimming took 1 base from V and 5 from J; bases not matched to a gene: 5. From germline, CDR1 is SGDLS and CDR2 YYNGEE. CDR3 length: 14 residues. The CDR3 is CASSVFEGAYGYTF. The CDR3 DNA sequence: TGTGCCAGCAGCGTATTCGAGGGGGCGTATGGCTACACCTTC.

V and J are TRBV20-1 and TRBJ1-5; the D is unclear. Trimming stripped 4 bases from V and 4 bases from J, with 14 bases between. The CDR3 is 14 amino acids. The germline CDR1 and CDR2 sequences are DFQATT and SNEGSKA (reference sequence). CDR3 nucleotide sequence: TGCAGTGCTATAATTCGAGGGCTGAATCAGCCCCAGCATTTT. Translated: CSAIIRGLNQPQHF.

The V gene is TRBV2, the J gene TRBJ1-2; D gene ambiguous. The CDR3 sequence is 10 residues long. V shed 6 bases and J shed 6 bases, with 5 bases lying between them. The germline V gene has CDR1 SNHLY and CDR2 FYNNEI. The CDR3 spells CASSENGYTF. The CDR3 DNA is TGTGCCAGCAGCGAGAATGGCTACACCTTC.

CDR3 region: CSASHPTGDSYNEQFF. The CDR3 DNA reads as TGCAGTGCTAGCCACCCCACAGGGGACTCCTACAATGAGCAGTTCTTC. The V and J genes are TRBV20-1 and TRBJ2-1; 7 bases map to TRBD1. With 3 bases clipped from V and 0 bases from J, the junction kept 8 bases outside the gene matches. Germline CDR1 DFQATT, CDR2 SNEGSKA (reference sequence). The CDR3 loop spans 16 amino acids.

The count of this clonotype is one. The gene calls are TRBV5-6 and TRBJ2-7; D uncertain. Germline values: CDR1 SGHDT, CDR2 YYEEEE. This CDR3 is 12 amino acids long. V was cut by 4 bases and J by 12 bases, with 17 bases left in between. CDR3 sequence (DNA): TGTGCCAGCAGCCGTCCTGACCATCCCCGGTACTTC. It is translated as CASSRPDHPRYF.

The rearrangement uses TRBV7-8 and TRBJ2-7; D assignment may be TRBD1 or TRBD2 (6 bases each). The germline V gene has CDR1 SGHVS and CDR2 FQNEAQ. This CDR3 region has 15 residues. The V end was cut by 3 bases, the J end by 1 base, with 13 bases between. The CDR3 DNA reads TGTGCCAGCAGCTTTCGGGGGCGCGGGTCCTACGAGCAGTACTTC. This codes for CASSFRGRGSYEQYF.

This clonotype was observed a few times. The chain couples TRBV7-2 to TRBJ2-5; no firm D call. CDR1 and CDR2 from the germline V gene are SGHTA and FQGNSA. Trimming left V 5 bases short and J 4 bases short, with 11 bases between. The CDR3 is 13 amino acids. CDR3 DNA sequence: TGTGCCAGCAGCGTCAGAAGAAGAGAGACCCAGTACTTC. It translates to CASSVRRRETQYF. Full variable domain (outside the CDR3, taken from reference TRBV7-2 and TRBJ2-5): GAGVSQSPSNKVTEKGKDVELRCDPISGHTALYWYRQSLGQGLEFLIYFQGNSAPDKSGLPSDRFSAERTGGSVSTLTIQRTQQEDSAVYLCASSVRRRETQYFGPGTRLLVL.

Remarks on this clonotype: Being one base from a much bigger clone, this may be a read error. The rearrangement joins TRBV3-1 to TRBJ2-1; 8 bases map to TRBD2. The germline CDR1 and CDR2 sequences are LGHDT and YNNKEL (reference sequence). There are 17 residues in the CDR3. CDR3 region: CACSPQATGGPQNEQFF. The CDR3 DNA sequence: TGTGCCTGCAGCCCTCAAGCAACGGGAGGGCCACAGAATGAGCAGTTCTTC.

This clonotype was recorded a few times. The chain carries TRBV20-1 and TRBJ2-7, with TRBD2 matching over 10 bases. The CDR3 length is 14 residues. CDR1 DFQATT and CDR2 SNEGSKA come from the germline V gene (reference sequence). Trimming removed 0 bases from V and 8 bases from J; junction bases left unmatched: 7. The CDR3 sequence is CSARDLLAGVKQYF. The CDR3 DNA is TGCAGTGCTAGAGACTTGCTAGCGGGAGTGAAGCAGTACTTC.

The chain couples TRBV12-3 or TRBV12-4 to TRBJ1-2; TRBD1 might be the D (5 bases). The CDR3 is 12 residues long. Trimming shortened V by 2 bases and J by 8 bases, and 9 bases separated the two germline ends. This chain's CDR3 is CASSLRGWGYTF. The CDR3 DNA is TGTGCCAGCAGTTTAAGGGGCTGGGGCTACACCTTC.

In its sample, this clonotype was seen many times. The chain joins TRBV12-3 or TRBV12-4 to TRBJ2-1; unclear D gene. Trimming took 6 bases from V and 4 from J, leaving 4 bases between them. The CDR3 is 11 amino acids. CDR3 coding DNA: TGTGCCAGCAGCCTTTACAATGAGCAGTTCTTC. It yields the protein CASSLYNEQFF.

The CDR3 sequence: CASRKDGSSYNEQFF. The CDR3 region has the DNA TGCGCCAGCAGGAAAGACGGGAGCTCCTACAATGAGCAGTTCTTC. J is TRBJ2-1 and V is TRBV5-1; a weak D match, TRBD2 (6 bases). The CDR3 consists of 15 residues. V lost 5 bases to trimming and J lost 0 bases, with 12 bases between them. Germline loops: CDR1 SGHRS, CDR2 YFSETQ.

This clonotype was recorded a few times. The chain links TRBV5-5 to TRBJ2-7; D unclear. This CDR3 contains 15 residues. Deletions cut 1 base from V and 0 bases from J, with 11 bases between. Germline V gene sequence: CDR1 SGHKS, CDR2 YYEKEE (reference sequence). Here the CDR3 reads CASSLSGPSSYEQYF. The CDR3 DNA sequence: TGTGCCAGCAGCTTGTCCGGCCCAAGCTCCTACGAGCAGTACTTC. Together with reference TRBV5-5 and TRBJ2-7, the CDR3 gives the full variable domain: DAGVTQSPTHLIKTRGQQVTLRCSPISGHKSVSWYQQVLGQGPQFIFQYYEKEERGRGNFPDRFSARQFPNYSSELNVNALLLGDSALYLCASSLSGPSSYEQYFGPGTRLTVT.

The rearrangement uses TRBV5-1 and TRBJ2-5, with 10 bases identical to TRBD2. The CDR3 length is 18 residues. The germline CDR1 and CDR2 sequences are SGHRS and YFSETQ. After removal of 7 bases from V and 5 bases from J, the junction contained 20 bases not matched to a gene. The CDR3 DNA sequence: TGCGCCAGCGGCCCCCTCGGCCTTCTAGCGGGAGTAGGCGAGACCCAGTACTTC. Its translation is CASGPLGLLAGVGETQYF. Supplemented by reference TRBV5-1 and TRBJ2-5, the full variable domain reads KAGVTQTPRYLIKTRGQQVTLSCSPISGHRSVSWYQQTPGQGLQFLFEYFSETQRNKGNFPGRFSGRQFSNSRSEMNVSTLELGDSALYLCASGPLGLLAGVGETQYFGPGTRLLVL.

The rearrangement uses TRBV18 and TRBJ1-1; 7 nucleotides match TRBD1. This CDR3 comprises 13 residues. Germline V gene lookup returns CDR1 KGHSH and CDR2 LQKENI. V trimming: 6 bases; J trimming: 11 bases; junction bases outside the gene matches: 12. The CDR3 protein is CASSRDREGAAFF. The CDR3 coding sequence is TGTGCCAGCTCCCGTGACAGGGAAGGCGCGGCTTTCTTT.

The chain links TRBV6-1 to TRBJ2-5; no clear D. Trimming cost V 6 bases and J 5 bases, with 19 bases left between them. Germline CDR1 MNHNS, CDR2 SASEGT. The CDR3 totals 15 residues. The CDR3 protein is CASSPVIQPRETQYF. Written as DNA, the CDR3 is TGTGCCAGCAGCCCTGTTATACAGCCACGGGAGACCCAGTACTTC.

This chain uses TRBV20-1 with TRBJ1-6; D is uncertain. Germline CDR1 is DFQATT and CDR2 is SNEGSKA (reference sequence). The CDR3 loop spans 13 amino acids. V was cut by 4 bases and J by 10 bases, with 14 bases left in between. CDR3 in DNA: TGCAGTGCTACCGCAGTCCTCGGCTCACCCCTCCACTTT. Translating gives CSATAVLGSPLHF.

This clonotype showed up just a few times. V is TRBV7-2 and J is TRBJ2-3; D unresolved. The germline gives CDR1 SGHTA, CDR2 FQGNSA. The V end lost 2 bases, the J end lost 2 bases, and 8 bases lay between the germline ends. The CDR3 runs 14 residues. The CDR3: CASSLRPITDTQYF. CDR3 sequence (DNA): TGTGCCAGCAGCTTACGTCCTATCACAGATACGCAGTATTTT.

In its sample, this clonotype was seen once. CDR3 sequence: CAWRPKRETQYF. The CDR3 DNA is TGTGCCTGGAGACCCAAGCGGGAGACCCAGTACTTC. The chain has TRBV30 and TRBJ2-5, with D maybe TRBD2 (5 bases). The germline V gene has CDR1 GTSNPN and CDR2 SVGIG (reference sequence). V dropped 3 bases and J dropped 5 bases, with 10 bases sitting between them. The CDR3 sequence is 12 residues long.

The chain recombines TRBV20-1 with TRBJ1-6; no reliable D call. The germline V gene encodes CDR1 DFQATT and CDR2 SNEGSKA (reference sequence). Trimming left V 2 bases short and J 7 bases short, with 9 bases between. The CDR3 has 13 residues. The CDR3: CSARTDRNSPLHF. Here the CDR3 DNA reads TGCAGTGCTAGAACAGACCGGAATTCACCCCTCCACTTT.

This clonotype was detected once. The chain couples TRBV12-3 or TRBV12-4 to TRBJ2-3, with a possible D match to TRBD2 (5 bases). This CDR3 region has 11 residues. V was trimmed by 3 bases and J by 10 bases, leaving 8 bases between them. The chain's CDR3 is CASSFGGAQYF. As DNA, the CDR3 is TGTGCCAGCAGTTTCGGAGGTGCGCAGTATTTT.

The V and J genes are TRBV5-1 and TRBJ2-3; D call uncertain. V was shortened by 5 bases and J by 0 bases, with 16 bases between the two germline ends. CDR1 SGHRS and CDR2 YFSETQ come from the germline V gene. The CDR3 is 16 amino acids. CDR3 nucleotides: TGCGCCAGCAGTCCACGCGCCACCCCTAGCACAGATACGCAGTATTTT. It specifies CASSPRATPSTDTQYF.

The rearrangement joins TRBV20-1 to TRBJ1-1; 8 nucleotides match TRBD1. Germline CDR1 is DFQATT and CDR2 is SNEGSKA (reference sequence). The CDR3 totals 14 residues. V shed 5 bases and J 1 base; nucleotides not matched to a gene: 6. The DNA of the CDR3 is TGCAGTGCTTGCACAGGGGGTGGGAACACTGAAGCTTTCTTT. Translation: CSACTGGGNTEAFF.

The rearrangement joins TRBV15 to TRBJ1-2; tentatively, D is TRBD1 (6 bases). CDR1 is LNHNV, CDR2 YYDKDF, per germline (reference sequence). V lost 1 base and J 7 bases, leaving 10 bases between the germline ends. CDR3 length equals 13 residues. The CDR3 sequence is CATSRVTGSGYTF. In DNA, the CDR3 is TGTGCCACCAGCAGAGTTACAGGGAGTGGCTACACCTTC.

The chain carries TRBV3-1 and TRBJ2-5; D unresolved. This CDR3 region has 16 residues. The germline gives CDR1 LGHDT, CDR2 YNNKEL (reference sequence). Trimming took 0 bases from V and 7 from J, leaving 18 bases between them. The CDR3 DNA sequence: TGTGCCAGCAGCCAAGATTCTAGAAAGGACCCCAGGACCCAGTACTTC. Translated, it gives CASSQDSRKDPRTQYF.

In its sample, this clonotype was seen a few times. The rearrangement joins TRBV20-1 to TRBJ2-3; tentative D call: TRBD2 (5 bases). Germline CDR1 DFQATT, CDR2 SNEGSKA (reference sequence). The CDR3 contains 13 residues. Between the trimmed V and J ends, which lost 3 bases and 4 bases, there was a span of 11 bases. For the CDR3, the DNA is TGCAGTGCTAGCGGAGGTGGGGCAGATACGCAGTATTTT. It translates to CSASGGGADTQYF.

This clonotype was detected a few times. The rearrangement joins TRBV6-1 to TRBJ1-2; 11 nucleotides match TRBD1. Germline V gene lookup returns CDR1 MNHNS and CDR2 SASEGT. Germline trimming cut 6 bases from V and 0 bases from J; bases unmatched to any gene: 6. The CDR3 has 16 amino acids. The CDR3 sequence is CASRGQGGSTNYGYTF. CDR3 coding DNA: TGTGCCAGCAGGGGACAGGGGGGAAGTACTAACTATGGCTACACCTTC.

The V call is TRBV12-3 or TRBV12-4, the J call TRBJ1-1; D unresolved. The germline V and J ends were trimmed by 6 bases and 1 base, with 9 bases remaining between them. This CDR3 is 13 amino acids long. CDR3 coding DNA: TGTGCCAGCAGACCGACCGCGAACACTGAAGCTTTCTTT. Translation gives CASRPTANTEAFF.

The chain uses TRBV20-1 and TRBJ2-1; the match to TRBD2 covers 8 bases. V was clipped by 2 bases and J by 6 bases; unmatched bases: 6. This CDR3 contains 14 residues. CDR1 DFQATT and CDR2 SNEGSKA come from the germline V gene (reference sequence). CDR3 sequence: CSARSSGLFNEQFF. The CDR3 coding sequence is TGCAGTGCTAGATCTAGCGGGCTGTTCAATGAGCAGTTCTTC.

This clonotype was observed a handful of times. This chain connects TRBV5-1 to TRBJ1-1, with unresolved D. V dropped 0 bases and J dropped 5 bases, with 11 bases sitting between them. The CDR3 runs 14 residues. CDR1 is SGHRS, CDR2 YFSETQ, per germline. Here the CDR3 DNA reads TGCGCCAGCAGCTTGGGTGTTAGGACGACTGAAGCTTTCTTT. Translation gives CASSLGVRTTEAFF.

The V call is TRBV5-1, the J call TRBJ2-7; D perhaps matches TRBD2 (6 bases). CDR1 SGHRS and CDR2 YFSETQ come from the germline V gene. V lost 4 bases and J lost 6, with 14 bases in between. The CDR3 contains 13 residues. As DNA, the CDR3 is TGCGCCAGCAGCCCATACATCGGGGGCGAGCAGTACTTC. Amino acids: CASSPYIGGEQYF.